The 10 T cell receptor beta chains given below trace back to one sample, sequenced in a study of T cell responses to AZD1222 COVID-19 vaccine (dated by TCRdb to 2020 to 2023). Libraries were made using the immunoSEQ multiplex PCR assay. Here the immuneACCESS table is served through TCRdb, limited to in-frame sequences with V and J called. Missing clones are a known gap in these copies; in checked studies unresolved V genes cover under half, and the rest lacks a known reason. The sample table lists nearly 200,000 clones, about 94% of them with a count of one. 0.95% to 1.1% of the sample belongs to the ten largest clones. This specimen's time point label, per the study, means: about 28 days (+/-7) after the second vaccine dose. The sample was peripheral blood, taken 28 days after the second AZD1222 dose. The receptor source for this set is an adult who received the AZD1222 COVID-19 vaccine.

This clone was counted a single time. The V and J genes are TRBV2 and TRBJ1-2; tentative D call: TRBD1 (6 bases). CDR3 length: 13 residues. Germline assignment: CDR1 SNHLY and CDR2 FYNNEI. With 8 bases removed from V and 2 bases from J, the gap between germline ends came to 12 bases. CDR3 nucleotides: TGTGCCAGCGGCGAGGACAGAAACTATGGCTACACCTTC. This codes for CASGEDRNYGYTF.

The V gene is TRBV25-1, the J gene TRBJ1-1; D not resolved. From germline, CDR1 is MGHDK and CDR2 SYGVNS. V shed 4 bases and J shed 1 base, with 7 bases lying between them. This CDR3 has 13 residues. As DNA, the CDR3 is TGTGCCAGCAGTGTAGGTGAGAACACTGAAGCTTTCTTT. This codes for CASSVGENTEAFF.

This chain connects TRBV19 to TRBJ1-1; TRBD1 is a possible D gene (5 bases). V lost 5 bases and J lost 4, with 14 bases in between. From germline, CDR1 is LNHDA and CDR2 SQIVND (reference sequence). This CDR3 has 14 amino acids. CDR3 amino acids: CASSPPGKGTEAFF. The DNA for the CDR3 is TGTGCCAGTAGTCCCCCAGGGAAGGGCACTGAAGCTTTCTTT. Full variable domain (missing parts from reference TRBV19 and TRBJ1-1): DGGITQSPKYLFRKEGQNVTLSCEQNLNHDAMYWYRQDPGQGLRLIYYSQIVNDFQKGDIAEGYSVSREKKESFPLTVTSAQKNPTAFYLCASSPPGKGTEAFFGQGTRLTVV.

This rearrangement joins TRBV29-1 to TRBJ2-2, with 8 bases that match TRBD1. The V and J ends lost 4 bases and 7 bases, in that order; junction bases with no gene match: 5. The CDR3 totals 13 residues. Germline V gene lookup returns CDR1 SQVTM and CDR2 ANQGSEA. CDR3 nucleotide sequence: TGCAGCGTTGGAACAGGGGGTCACGGGGAGCTGTTTTTT. Its protein is CSVGTGGHGELFF.

The CDR3 coding sequence is TGTGCCAGCAGCCTCCCAAGGGGGCAGGCTAACTATGGCTACACCTTC. It encodes CASSLPRGQANYGYTF. V and J are TRBV7-9 and TRBJ1-2; 7 nucleotides align to TRBD1. Trimming took 5 bases from V and 0 from J; bases not matched to a gene: 9. CDR1 SEHNR and CDR2 FQNEAQ come from the germline V gene (reference sequence). The CDR3 is 16 residues long. The whole variable domain, remainder taken from reference TRBV7-9 and TRBJ1-2, is DTGVSQNPRHKITKRGQNVTFRCDPISEHNRLYWYRQTLGQGPEFLTYFQNEAQLEKSRLLSDRFSAERPKGSFSTLEIQRTEQGDSAMYLCASSLPRGQANYGYTFGSGTRLTVV.

The J gene is TRBJ1-2, the V gene TRBV7-2, with D unclear. The CDR3 contains 14 residues. Trimming cost V 1 base and J 7 bases, with 13 bases left between them. Germline V gene lookup returns CDR1 SGHTA and CDR2 FQGNSA. The CDR3 region is CASSLDNPGSGYTF. Here the CDR3 DNA reads TGTGCCAGCAGCTTAGATAACCCGGGAAGTGGCTACACCTTC.

The chain combines TRBV18 with TRBJ1-2; a possible D gene is TRBD1 (5 bases). Trimming left V 3 bases short and J 0 bases short, with 14 bases between. Germline V gene sequence: CDR1 KGHSH, CDR2 LQKENI. This CDR3 contains 16 residues. The CDR3 nucleotides are TGTGCCAGCTCACCGGGGCAAGGACGCGCTAACTATGGCTACACCTTC. Amino acids: CASSPGQGRANYGYTF.

The chain is built from TRBV7-2 and TRBJ1-5; D might be TRBD1 (5 bases). This CDR3 is built from 16 residues. The V end was cut by 1 base, the J end by 2 bases, with 12 bases between. In germline, CDR1 is SGHTA, CDR2 FQGNSA. CDR3 bases: TGTGCCAGCAGCTTAGTTGGCAGGGCGGGCAATCAGCCCCAGCATTTT. It translates to CASSLVGRAGNQPQHF.

The CDR3 region has the DNA TGTGCCAGCAGTTTATCGAGGCGACTAGCTGGAGATGAGCAGTTCTTC. It yields the protein CASSLSRRLAGDEQFF. The chain has TRBV27 and TRBJ2-1; the match to TRBD2 covers 7 bases. Germline CDR1 MNHEY, CDR2 SMNVEV (reference sequence). V dropped 0 bases and J dropped 8; count of bases not matched to a gene: 10. This CDR3 spans 16 amino acids.

This clone has just one count. This sequence joins TRBV28 and TRBJ1-2; D is ambiguous. The V and J ends lost 2 bases and 4 bases respectively, with 14 bases between them. Germline-derived CDR1 and CDR2 are MDHEN and SYDVKM. The CDR3 length is 15 residues. The CDR3 reads CASSLQRSGGYGYTF. In nucleotides, the CDR3 is TGTGCCAGCAGTTTACAGAGGTCGGGCGGCTATGGCTACACCTTC.